This TCR beta chain was found in a study of identical twins. This clonotype was detected a few times. MiXCR was run by TCRdb on the 5' RACE reads, yielding one entry per CDR3 protein. The sample holds roughly 250,000 distinct CDR3 sequences, roughly an eighth seen once. The origin of this receptor is a woman between 18 and 29 years old in good health. Sequencing was done on a sample of memory (CD45RO+) T cells sorted from blood.

In DNA form, the CDR3 reads TGTGCCAGCAGCCATACACTAGCGGGAGGCGCTGAGCAGTTCTTC. Translating it yields CASSHTLAGGAEQFF. The chain couples TRBV7-9 to TRBJ2-1, with TRBD2 matching over 12 bases. Trimming cost V 5 bases and J 9 bases; bases outside gene matches: 8. Germline V lookup: CDR1 SEHNR, CDR2 FQNEAQ (reference sequence). The CDR3 covers 15 residues.